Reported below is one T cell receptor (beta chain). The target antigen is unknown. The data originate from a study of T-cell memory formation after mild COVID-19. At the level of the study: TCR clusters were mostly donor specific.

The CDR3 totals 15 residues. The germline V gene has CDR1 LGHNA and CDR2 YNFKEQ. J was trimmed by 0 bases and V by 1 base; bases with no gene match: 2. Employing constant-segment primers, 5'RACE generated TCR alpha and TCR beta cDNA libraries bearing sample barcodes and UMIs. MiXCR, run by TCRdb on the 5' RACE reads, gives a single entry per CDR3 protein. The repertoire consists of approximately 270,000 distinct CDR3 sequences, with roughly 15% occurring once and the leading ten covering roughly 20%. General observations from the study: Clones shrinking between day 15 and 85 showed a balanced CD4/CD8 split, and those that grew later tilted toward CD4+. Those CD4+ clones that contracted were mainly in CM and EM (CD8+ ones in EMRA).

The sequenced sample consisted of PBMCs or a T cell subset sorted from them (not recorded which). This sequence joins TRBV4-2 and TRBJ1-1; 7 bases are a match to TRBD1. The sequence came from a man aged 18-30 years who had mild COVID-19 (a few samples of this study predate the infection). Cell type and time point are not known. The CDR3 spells CASSQAQGLNTEAFF. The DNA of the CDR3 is TGTGCCAGCAGCCAAGCACAGGGGTTGAACACTGAAGCTTTCTTT.